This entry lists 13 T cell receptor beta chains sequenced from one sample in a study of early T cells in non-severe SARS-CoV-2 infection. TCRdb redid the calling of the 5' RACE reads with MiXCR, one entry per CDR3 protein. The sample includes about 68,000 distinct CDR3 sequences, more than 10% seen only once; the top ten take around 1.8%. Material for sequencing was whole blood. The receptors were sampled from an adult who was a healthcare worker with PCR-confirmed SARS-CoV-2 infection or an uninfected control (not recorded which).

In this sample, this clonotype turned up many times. CDR3 sequence: CSAFRTDMNTEAFF. CDR3 DNA: TGCAGTGCCTTCCGGACAGATATGAACACTGAAGCTTTCTTT. This rearrangement joins TRBV20-1 to TRBJ1-1; perhaps TRBD1 as D (6 bases). Germline CDR1 DFQATT, CDR2 SNEGSKA (reference sequence). With 6 bases removed from V and 0 bases from J, the gap between germline ends came to 14 bases. The CDR3 runs 14 residues.

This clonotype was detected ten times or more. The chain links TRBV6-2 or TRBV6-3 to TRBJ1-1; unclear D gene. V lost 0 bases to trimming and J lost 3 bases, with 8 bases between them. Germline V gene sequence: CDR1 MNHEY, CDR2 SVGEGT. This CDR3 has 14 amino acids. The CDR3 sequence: CASSYSHTDTEAFF. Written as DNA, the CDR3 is TGTGCCAGCAGTTACTCCCATACGGACACTGAAGCTTTCTTT.

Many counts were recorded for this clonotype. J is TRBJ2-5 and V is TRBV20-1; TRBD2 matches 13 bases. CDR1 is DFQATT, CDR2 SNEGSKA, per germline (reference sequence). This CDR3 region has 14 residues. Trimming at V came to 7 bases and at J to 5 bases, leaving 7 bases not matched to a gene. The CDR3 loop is CSGGLAGAGETQYF. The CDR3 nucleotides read TGCAGTGGAGGACTAGCGGGGGCAGGGGAGACCCAGTACTTC.

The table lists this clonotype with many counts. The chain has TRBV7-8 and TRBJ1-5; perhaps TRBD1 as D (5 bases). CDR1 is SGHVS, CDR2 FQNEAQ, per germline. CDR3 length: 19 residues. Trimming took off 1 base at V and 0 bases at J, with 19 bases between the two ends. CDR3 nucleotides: TGTGCCAGCAGCTTAGGGAGATTGACGGGGCGGGGTAGCAATCAGCCCCAGCATTTT. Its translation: CASSLGRLTGRGSNQPQHF.

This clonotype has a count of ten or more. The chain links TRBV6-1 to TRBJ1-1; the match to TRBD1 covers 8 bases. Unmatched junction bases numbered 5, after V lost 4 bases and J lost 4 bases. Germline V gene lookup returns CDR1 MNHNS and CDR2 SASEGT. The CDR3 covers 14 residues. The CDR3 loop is CASSATTGVTEAFF. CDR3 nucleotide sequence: TGTGCCAGCAGTGCTACGACAGGGGTCACTGAAGCTTTCTTT.

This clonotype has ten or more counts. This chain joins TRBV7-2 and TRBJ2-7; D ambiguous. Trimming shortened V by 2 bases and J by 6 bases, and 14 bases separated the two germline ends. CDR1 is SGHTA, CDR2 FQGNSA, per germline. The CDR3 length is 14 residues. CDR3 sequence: CASSLSPDIGEQYF. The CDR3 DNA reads TGTGCCAGCAGCTTATCTCCCGATATTGGCGAGCAGTACTTC.

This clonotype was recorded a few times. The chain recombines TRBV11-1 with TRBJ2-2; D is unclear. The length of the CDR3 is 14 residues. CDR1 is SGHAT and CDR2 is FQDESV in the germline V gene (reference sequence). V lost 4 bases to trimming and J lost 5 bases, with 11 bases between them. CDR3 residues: CASSSTSRTGELFF. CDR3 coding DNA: TGTGCCAGCAGCTCAACATCGCGAACCGGGGAGCTGTTTTTT.

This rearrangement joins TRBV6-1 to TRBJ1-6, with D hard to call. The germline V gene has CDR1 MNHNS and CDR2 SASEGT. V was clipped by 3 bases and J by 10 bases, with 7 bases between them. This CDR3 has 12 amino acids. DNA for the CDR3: TGTGCCAGCAGTGAGACGGCCTCACCCCTCCACTTT. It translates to CASSETASPLHF.

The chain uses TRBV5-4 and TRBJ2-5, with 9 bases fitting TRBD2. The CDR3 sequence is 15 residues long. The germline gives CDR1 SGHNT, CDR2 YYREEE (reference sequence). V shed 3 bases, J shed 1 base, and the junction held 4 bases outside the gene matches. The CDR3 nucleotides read TGTGCCAGCAGCTCCCGACTAGCGGCCCAAGAGACCCAGTACTTC. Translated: CASSSRLAAQETQYF.

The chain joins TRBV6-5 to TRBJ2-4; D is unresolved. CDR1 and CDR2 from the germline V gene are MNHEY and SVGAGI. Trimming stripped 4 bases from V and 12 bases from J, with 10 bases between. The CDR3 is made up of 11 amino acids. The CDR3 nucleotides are TGTGCCAGCAGTTTTGGATTCTCTCAGTACTTC. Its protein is CASSFGFSQYF.

CDR3 in DNA: TGTGCCAGCAGCCTATTGGGAGCTAGCGGGGGCTACACAGATACGCAGTATTTT. Amino acid sequence: CASSLLGASGGYTDTQYF. The chain employs TRBV7-2 and TRBJ2-3; TRBD2 matches at 10 bases. CDR3 length equals 18 residues. CDR1 is SGHTA and CDR2 is FQGNSA in the germline V gene. Germline trimming cut 5 bases from V and 2 bases from J; bases unmatched to any gene: 13.

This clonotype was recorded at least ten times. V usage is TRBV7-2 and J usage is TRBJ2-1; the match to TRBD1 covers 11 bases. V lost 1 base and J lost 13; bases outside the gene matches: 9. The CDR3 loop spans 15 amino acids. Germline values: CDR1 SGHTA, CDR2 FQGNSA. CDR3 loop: CASSLDGTGGQVQFF. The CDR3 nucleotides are TGTGCCAGCAGCTTAGACGGGACAGGGGGACAGGTACAGTTCTTC.

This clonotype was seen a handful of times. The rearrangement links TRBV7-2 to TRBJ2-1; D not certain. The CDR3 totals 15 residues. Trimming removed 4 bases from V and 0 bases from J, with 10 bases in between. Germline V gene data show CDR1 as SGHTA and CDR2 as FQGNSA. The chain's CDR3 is CASSSRLGSYNEQFF. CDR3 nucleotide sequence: TGTGCCAGCAGCTCCCGATTGGGCTCCTACAATGAGCAGTTCTTC. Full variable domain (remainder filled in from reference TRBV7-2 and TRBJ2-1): GAGVSQSPSNKVTEKGKDVELRCDPISGHTALYWYRQSLGQGLEFLIYFQGNSAPDKSGLPSDRFSAERTGGSVSTLTIQRTQQEDSAVYLCASSSRLGSYNEQFFGPGTRLTVL.